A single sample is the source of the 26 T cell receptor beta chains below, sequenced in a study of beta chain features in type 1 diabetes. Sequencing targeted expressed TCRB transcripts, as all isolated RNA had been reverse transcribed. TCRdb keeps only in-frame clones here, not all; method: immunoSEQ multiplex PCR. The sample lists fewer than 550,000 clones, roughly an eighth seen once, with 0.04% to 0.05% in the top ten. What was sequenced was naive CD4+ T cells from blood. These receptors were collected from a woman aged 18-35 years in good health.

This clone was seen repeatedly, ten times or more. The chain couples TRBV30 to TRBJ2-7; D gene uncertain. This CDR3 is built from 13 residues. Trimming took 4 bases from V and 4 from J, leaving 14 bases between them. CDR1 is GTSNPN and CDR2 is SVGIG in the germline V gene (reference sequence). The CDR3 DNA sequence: TGTGCCTGGACACCCCATGAACTGTACGAGCAGTACTTC. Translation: CAWTPHELYEQYF.

DNA for the CDR3: TGTGCCAGCAGCCAAGGACAGCCCTATGGCTACACCTTC. Translating it yields CASSQGQPYGYTF. The rearrangement joins TRBV6-1 to TRBJ1-2, with D maybe TRBD1 (6 bases). Trimming took off 6 bases at V and 4 bases at J, with 12 bases between the two ends. There are 13 residues in the CDR3. Germline V gene data show CDR1 as MNHNS and CDR2 as SASEGT.

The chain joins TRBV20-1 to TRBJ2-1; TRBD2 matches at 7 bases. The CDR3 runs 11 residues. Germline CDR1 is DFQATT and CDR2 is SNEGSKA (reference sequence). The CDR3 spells CTQIGGNEQFF. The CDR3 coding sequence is TGCACCCAAATCGGGGGGAATGAGCAGTTCTTC.

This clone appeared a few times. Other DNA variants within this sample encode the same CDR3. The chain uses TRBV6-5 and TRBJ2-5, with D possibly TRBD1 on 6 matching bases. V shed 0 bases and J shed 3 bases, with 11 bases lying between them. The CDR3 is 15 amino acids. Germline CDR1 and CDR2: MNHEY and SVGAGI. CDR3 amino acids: CASSYSIQGKETQYF. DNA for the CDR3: TGTGCCAGCAGTTACTCGATTCAGGGGAAAGAGACCCAGTACTTC.

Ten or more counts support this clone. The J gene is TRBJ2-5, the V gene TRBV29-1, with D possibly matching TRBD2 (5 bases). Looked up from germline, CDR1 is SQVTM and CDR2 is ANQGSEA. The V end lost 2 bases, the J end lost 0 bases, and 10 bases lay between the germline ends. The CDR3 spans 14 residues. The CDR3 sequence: CSVEYSGYQETQYF. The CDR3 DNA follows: TGCAGCGTTGAATATTCGGGGTACCAAGAGACCCAGTACTTC.

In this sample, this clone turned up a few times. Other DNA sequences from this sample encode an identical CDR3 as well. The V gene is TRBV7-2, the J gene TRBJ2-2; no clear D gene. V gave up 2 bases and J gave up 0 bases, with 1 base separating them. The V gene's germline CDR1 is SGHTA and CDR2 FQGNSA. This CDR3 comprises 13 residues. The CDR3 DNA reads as TGTGCCAGCAGCTTAACGAACACCGGGGAGCTGTTTTTT. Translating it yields CASSLTNTGELFF. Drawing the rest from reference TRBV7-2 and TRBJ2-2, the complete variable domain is GAGVSQSPSNKVTEKGKDVELRCDPISGHTALYWYRQSLGQGLEFLIYFQGNSAPDKSGLPSDRFSAERTGGSVSTLTIQRTQQEDSAVYLCASSLTNTGELFFGEGSRLTVL.

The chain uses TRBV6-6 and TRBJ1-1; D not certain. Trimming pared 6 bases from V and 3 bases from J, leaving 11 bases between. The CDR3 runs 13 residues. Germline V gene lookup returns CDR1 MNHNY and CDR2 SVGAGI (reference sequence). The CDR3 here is CASSPSADTEAFF. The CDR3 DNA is TGTGCCAGCAGCCCCTCCGCGGACACTGAAGCTTTCTTT.

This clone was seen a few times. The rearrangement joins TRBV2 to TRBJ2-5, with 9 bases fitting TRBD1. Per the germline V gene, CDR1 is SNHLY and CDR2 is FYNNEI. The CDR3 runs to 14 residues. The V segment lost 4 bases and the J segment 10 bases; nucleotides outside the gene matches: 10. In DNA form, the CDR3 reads TGTGCCAGCAGTGCCCTCCGACAGGGGGTAATCCAGTACTTC. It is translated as CASSALRQGVIQYF. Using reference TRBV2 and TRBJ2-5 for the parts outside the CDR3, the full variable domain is EPEVTQTPSHQVTQMGQEVILRCVPISNHLYFYWYRQILGQKVEFLVSFYNNEISEKSEIFDDQFSVERPDGSNFTLKIRSTKLEDSAMYFCASSALRQGVIQYFGPGTRLLVL.

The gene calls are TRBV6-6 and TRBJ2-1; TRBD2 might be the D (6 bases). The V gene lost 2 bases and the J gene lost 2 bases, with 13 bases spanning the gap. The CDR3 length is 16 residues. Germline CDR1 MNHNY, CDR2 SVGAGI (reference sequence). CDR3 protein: CASSYGATRTYNEQFF. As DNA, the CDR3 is TGTGCCAGCAGTTACGGTGCGACTAGGACCTACAATGAGCAGTTCTTC.

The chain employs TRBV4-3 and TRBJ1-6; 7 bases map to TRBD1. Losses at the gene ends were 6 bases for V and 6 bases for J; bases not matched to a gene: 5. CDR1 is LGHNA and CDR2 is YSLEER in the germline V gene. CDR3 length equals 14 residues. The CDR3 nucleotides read TGCGCCAGCAGTCAGGGACAGTTTAATTCACCCCTCCACTTT. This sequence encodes CASSQGQFNSPLHF.

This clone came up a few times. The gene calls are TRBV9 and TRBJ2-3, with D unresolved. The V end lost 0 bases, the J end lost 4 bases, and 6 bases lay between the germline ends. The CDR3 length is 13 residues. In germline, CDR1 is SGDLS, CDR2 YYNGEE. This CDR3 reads CASSVAPPDTQYF. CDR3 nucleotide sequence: TGTGCCAGCAGCGTAGCACCCCCAGATACGCAGTATTTT.

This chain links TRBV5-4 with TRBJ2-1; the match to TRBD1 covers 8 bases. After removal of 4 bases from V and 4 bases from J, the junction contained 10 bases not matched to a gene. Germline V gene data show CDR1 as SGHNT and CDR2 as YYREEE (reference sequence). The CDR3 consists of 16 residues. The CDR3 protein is CASSMMDRAGYNEQFF. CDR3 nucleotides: TGTGCCAGCAGCATGATGGACAGGGCGGGATACAATGAGCAGTTCTTC.

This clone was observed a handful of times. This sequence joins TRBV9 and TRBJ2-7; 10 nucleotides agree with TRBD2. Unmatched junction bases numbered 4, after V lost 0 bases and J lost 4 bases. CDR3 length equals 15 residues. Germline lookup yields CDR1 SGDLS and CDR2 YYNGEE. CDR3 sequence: CASSVGTSGAYEQYF. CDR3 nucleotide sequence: TGTGCCAGCAGCGTAGGGACTAGCGGAGCATACGAGCAGTACTTC. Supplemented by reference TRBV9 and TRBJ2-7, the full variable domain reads DSGVTQTPKHLITATGQRVTLRCSPRSGDLSVYWYQQSLDQGLQFLIQYYNGEERAKGNILERFSAQQFPDLHSELNLSSLELGDSALYFCASSVGTSGAYEQYFGPGTRLTVT.

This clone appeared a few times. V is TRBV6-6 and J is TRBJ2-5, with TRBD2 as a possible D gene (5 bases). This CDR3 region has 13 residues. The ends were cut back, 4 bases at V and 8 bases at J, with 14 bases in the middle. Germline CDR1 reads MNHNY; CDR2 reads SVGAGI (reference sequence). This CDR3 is CASSLGLATTQYF. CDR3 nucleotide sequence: TGTGCCAGCAGTTTAGGTCTAGCAACCACCCAGTACTTC.

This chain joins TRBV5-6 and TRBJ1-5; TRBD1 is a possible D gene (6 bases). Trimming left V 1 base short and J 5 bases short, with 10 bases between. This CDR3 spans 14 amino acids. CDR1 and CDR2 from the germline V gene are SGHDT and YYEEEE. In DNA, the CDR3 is TGTGCCAGCAGCTTGATGGGGGGCGATCAGCCCCAGCATTTT. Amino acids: CASSLMGGDQPQHF.

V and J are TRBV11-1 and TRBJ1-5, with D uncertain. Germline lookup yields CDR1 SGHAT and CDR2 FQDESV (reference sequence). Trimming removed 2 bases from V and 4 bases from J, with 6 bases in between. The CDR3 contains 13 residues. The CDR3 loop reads CASSLNFNQPQHF. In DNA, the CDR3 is TGTGCCAGCAGCTTAAACTTTAATCAGCCCCAGCATTTT.

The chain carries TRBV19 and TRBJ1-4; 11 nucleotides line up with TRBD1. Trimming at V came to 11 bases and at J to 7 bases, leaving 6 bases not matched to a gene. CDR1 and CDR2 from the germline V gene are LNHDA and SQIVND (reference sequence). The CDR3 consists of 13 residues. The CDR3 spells CAAGDRGSEKLFF. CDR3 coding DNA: TGTGCCGCAGGGGACAGGGGGAGTGAAAAACTGTTTTTT.

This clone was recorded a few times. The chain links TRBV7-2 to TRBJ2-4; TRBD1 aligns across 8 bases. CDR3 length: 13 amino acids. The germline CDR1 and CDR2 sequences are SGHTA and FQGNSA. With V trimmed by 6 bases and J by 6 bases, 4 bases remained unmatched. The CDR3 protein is CASRGQGGNIQYF. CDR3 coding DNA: TGTGCCAGCAGAGGACAGGGCGGAAACATTCAGTACTTC.

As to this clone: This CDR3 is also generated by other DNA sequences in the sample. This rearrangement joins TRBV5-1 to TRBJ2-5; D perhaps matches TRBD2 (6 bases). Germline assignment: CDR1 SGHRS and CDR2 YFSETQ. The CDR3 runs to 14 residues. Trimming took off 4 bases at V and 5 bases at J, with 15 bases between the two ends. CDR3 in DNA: TGCGCCAGCAGCGACGGGCGGGACCGCGAGACCCAGTACTTC. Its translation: CASSDGRDRETQYF.

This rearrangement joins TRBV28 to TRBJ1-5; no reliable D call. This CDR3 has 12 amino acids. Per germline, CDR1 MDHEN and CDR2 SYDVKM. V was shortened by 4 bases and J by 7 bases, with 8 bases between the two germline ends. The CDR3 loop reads CASSSGGQPQHF. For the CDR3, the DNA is TGTGCCAGCAGTTCGGGAGGGCAGCCCCAGCATTTT.

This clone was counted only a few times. The CDR3, as DNA: TGCGCCAGCAGCCAAGATGTCACTAGCGGGGGCTACGAGCAGTACGTC. It encodes CASSQDVTSGGYEQYV. V usage is TRBV4-1 and J usage is TRBJ2-7; 11 bases match TRBD2. CDR1 is MGHRA and CDR2 is YSYEKL in the germline V gene. J gave up 3 bases and V 0 bases, and 4 bases lay outside the gene matches. The CDR3 has 16 residues.

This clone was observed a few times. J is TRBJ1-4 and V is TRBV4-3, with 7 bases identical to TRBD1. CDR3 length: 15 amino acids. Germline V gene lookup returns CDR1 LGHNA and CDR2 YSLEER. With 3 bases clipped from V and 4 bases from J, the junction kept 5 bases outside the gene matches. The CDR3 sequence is CASSQGTVFNEKLFF. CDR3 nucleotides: TGCGCCAGCAGCCAGGGGACAGTATTTAATGAAAAACTGTTTTTT.

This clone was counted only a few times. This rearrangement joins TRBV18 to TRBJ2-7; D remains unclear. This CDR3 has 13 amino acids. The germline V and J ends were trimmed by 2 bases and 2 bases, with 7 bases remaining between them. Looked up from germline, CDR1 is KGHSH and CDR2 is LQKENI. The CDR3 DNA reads TGTGCCAGCTCACCAACCCGGACCTACGAGCAGTACGTC. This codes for CASSPTRTYEQYV.

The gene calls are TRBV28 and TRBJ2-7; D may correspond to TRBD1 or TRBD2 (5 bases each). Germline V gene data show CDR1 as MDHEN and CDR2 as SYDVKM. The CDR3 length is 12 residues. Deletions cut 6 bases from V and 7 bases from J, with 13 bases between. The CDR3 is CASSRTGREQYV. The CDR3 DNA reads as TGTGCCAGCAGCCGTACGGGGCGAGAGCAGTACGTC.

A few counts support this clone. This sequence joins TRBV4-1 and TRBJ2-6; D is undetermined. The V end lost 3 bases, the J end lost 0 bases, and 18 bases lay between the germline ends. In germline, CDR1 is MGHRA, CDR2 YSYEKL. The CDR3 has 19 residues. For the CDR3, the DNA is TGCGCCAGCAGCCACTTCCCGTCCCCGGTTAGCTCTGGGGCCAACGTCCTGACTTTC. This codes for CASSHFPSPVSSGANVLTF.

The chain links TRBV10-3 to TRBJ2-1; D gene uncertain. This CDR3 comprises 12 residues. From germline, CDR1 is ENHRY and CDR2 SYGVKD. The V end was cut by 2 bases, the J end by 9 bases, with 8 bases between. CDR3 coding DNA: TGTGCCATCAGTGAGATGAAGGGTGAGCAGTTCTTC. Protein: CAISEMKGEQFF.